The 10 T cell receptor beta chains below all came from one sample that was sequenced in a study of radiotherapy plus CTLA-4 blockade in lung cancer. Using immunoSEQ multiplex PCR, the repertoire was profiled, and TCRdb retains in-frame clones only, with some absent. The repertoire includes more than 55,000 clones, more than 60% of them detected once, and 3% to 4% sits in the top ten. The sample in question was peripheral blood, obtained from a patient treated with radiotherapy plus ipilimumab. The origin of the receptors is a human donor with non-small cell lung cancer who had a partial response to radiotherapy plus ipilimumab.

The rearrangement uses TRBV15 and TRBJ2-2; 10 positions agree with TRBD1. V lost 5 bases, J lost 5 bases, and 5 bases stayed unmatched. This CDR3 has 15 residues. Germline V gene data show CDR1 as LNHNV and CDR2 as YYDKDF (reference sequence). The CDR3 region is CATSRDRGKTGELFF. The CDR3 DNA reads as TGTGCCACCAGCCGGGACAGGGGAAAAACCGGGGAGCTGTTTTTT.

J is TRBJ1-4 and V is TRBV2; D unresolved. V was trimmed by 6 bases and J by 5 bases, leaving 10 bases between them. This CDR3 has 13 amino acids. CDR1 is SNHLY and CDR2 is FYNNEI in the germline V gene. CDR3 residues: CASRRLPNEKLFF. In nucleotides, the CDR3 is TGTGCCAGCAGGCGACTCCCAAATGAAAAACTGTTTTTT.

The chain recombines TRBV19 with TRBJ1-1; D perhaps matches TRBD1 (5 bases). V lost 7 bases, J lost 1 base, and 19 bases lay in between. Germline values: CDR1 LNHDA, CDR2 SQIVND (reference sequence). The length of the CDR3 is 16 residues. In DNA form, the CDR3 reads TGTGCCAGTACTGCGGGGCAGATCAGCACGAACACTGAAGCTTTCTTT. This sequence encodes CASTAGQISTNTEAFF.

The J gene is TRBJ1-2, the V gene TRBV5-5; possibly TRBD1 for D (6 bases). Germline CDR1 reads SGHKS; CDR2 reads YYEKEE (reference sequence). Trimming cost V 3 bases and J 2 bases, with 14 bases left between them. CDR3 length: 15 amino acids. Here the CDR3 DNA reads TGTGCCAGCAGCTCCACAGGGTCGGTGAACTATGGCTACACCTTC. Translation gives CASSSTGSVNYGYTF.

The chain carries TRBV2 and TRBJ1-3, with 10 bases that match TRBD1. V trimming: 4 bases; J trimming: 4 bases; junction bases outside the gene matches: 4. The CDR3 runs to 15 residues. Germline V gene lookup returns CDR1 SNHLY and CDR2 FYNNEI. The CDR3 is CASSVGTGVGNTIYF. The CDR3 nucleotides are TGTGCCAGCAGTGTTGGGACAGGGGTCGGAAACACCATATATTTT.

The CDR3 reads CASSLVGGWTEAFF. Here the CDR3 DNA reads TGCGCCAGCAGCTTGGTCGGGGGATGGACTGAAGCTTTCTTT. V is TRBV5-1 and J is TRBJ1-1; possibly TRBD1 for D (5 bases). Germline V gene sequence: CDR1 SGHRS, CDR2 YFSETQ. The CDR3 consists of 14 residues. Trimming left V 0 bases short and J 5 bases short, with 11 bases between. The complete variable domain, with remaining parts taken from reference TRBV5-1 and TRBJ1-1, reads KAGVTQTPRYLIKTRGQQVTLSCSPISGHRSVSWYQQTPGQGLQFLFEYFSETQRNKGNFPGRFSGRQFSNSRSEMNVSTLELGDSALYLCASSLVGGWTEAFFGQGTRLTVV.

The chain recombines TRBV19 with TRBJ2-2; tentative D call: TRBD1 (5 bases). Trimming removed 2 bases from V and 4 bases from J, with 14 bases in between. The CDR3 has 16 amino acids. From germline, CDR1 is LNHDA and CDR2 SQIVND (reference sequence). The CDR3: CASSIRSREATGELFF. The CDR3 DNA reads TGTGCCAGTAGTATACGATCCAGGGAAGCCACCGGGGAGCTGTTTTTT.

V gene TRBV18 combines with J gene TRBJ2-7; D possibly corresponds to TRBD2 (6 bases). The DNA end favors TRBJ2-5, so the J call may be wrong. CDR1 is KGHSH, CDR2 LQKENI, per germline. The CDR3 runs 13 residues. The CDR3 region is CASSGRGGETQYF. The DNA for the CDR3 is TGTGCCAGCTCAGGGCGGGGTGGCGAGACCCAGTACTTC.

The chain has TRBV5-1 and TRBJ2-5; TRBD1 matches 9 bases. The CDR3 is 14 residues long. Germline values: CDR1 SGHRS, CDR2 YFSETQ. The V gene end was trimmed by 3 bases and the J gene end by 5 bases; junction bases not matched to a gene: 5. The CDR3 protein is CASSSGQGRETQYF. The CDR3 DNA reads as TGCGCCAGCAGCTCGGGACAGGGTAGGGAGACCCAGTACTTC.

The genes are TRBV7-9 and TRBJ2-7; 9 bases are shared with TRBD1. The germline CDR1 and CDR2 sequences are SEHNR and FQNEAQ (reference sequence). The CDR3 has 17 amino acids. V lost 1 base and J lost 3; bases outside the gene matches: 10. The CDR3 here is CASSLDEPGQGLYEQYF. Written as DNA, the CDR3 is TGTGCCAGCAGCTTAGATGAACCGGGACAGGGCCTCTACGAGCAGTACTTC.